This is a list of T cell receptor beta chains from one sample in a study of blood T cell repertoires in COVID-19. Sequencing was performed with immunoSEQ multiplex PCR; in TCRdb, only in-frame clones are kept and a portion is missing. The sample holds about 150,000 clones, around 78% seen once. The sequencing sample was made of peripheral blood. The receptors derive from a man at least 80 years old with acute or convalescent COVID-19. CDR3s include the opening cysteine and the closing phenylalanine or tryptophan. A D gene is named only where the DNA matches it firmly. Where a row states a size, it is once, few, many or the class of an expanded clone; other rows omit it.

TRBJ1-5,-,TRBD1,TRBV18,TGTGCCAGCTCACGGGAACAGGGGGCGGAAAAGGATCAGCCCCAGCATTTT,CASSREQGAEKDQPQHF
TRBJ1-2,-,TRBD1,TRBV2,TGTGCCAGCAGTCCCACCTCCGGGACAGGGGAGGAGGGCTACACCTTC,CASSPTSGTGEEGYTF
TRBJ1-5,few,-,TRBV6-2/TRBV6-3,TGTGCCAGCAGTTACCGCAGTCAGGGAATCGGCGGCAATCAGCCCCAGCATTTT,CASSYRSQGIGGNQPQHF
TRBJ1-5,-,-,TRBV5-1,TGCGCCAGCAGAGCGGAATTTTACCCCTCCGGGCCCCAGCATTTT,CASRAEFYPSGPQHF
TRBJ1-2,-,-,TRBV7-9,-,CLCQQPREVTGTADGYTF
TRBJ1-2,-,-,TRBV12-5,TGTGCTAGTGGTCCCCGACGGACAGCTAACTATGGCTACACCTTC,CASGPRRTANYGYTF
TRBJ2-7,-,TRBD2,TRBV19,TGTGCCAGTCGCACCGGACTAGCGGGGTCAAGTGAGCAGTACTTC,CASRTGLAGSSEQYF
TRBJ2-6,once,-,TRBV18,TGTGCCAGCTCACCTGGCCAGAGGGGGGCCAACGTCCTGACTTTC,CASSPGQRGANVLTF
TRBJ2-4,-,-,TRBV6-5,TGTGCCAGCAGTTACTCGAACGGGTTTAAGTACTTC,CASSYSNGFKYF
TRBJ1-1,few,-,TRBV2,TGTGCCAGCAGTGAAGCGCCCACAAGTCTCACTGAAGCTTTCTTT,CASSEAPTSLTEAFF
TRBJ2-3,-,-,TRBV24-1,TGTGCCACCAGTGATTCACAGGGCCAGAGCACAGATACGCAGTATTTT,CATSDSQGQSTDTQYF
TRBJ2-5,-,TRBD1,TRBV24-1,TGTGCCACCAGGGGGACAGTGATAGAGACCCAGTACTTC,CATRGTVIETQYF
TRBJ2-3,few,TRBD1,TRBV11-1,TGTGCCAGCAGCTTAGGCCCGACAGGGGCATCAACGCAGTATTTT,CASSLGPTGASTQYF
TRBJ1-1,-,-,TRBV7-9,TGTGCCAGCAGCGGGGGCTTCAACACTGAAGCTTTCTTT,CASSGGFNTEAFF
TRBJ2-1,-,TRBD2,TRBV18,TGTGCCAGCACCGACCGGGTAGCGGGGGGAAATGAGCAGTTCTTC,CASTDRVAGGNEQFF
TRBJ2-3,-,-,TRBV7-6,TGTGCCAGCAGCGCGAGCCATCTAGATACGCAGTATTTT,CASSASHLDTQYF
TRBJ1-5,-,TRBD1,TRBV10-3,TGTGCCACCGCACCCGGGACAGGGGTTCAGCCCCAGCATTTT,CATAPGTGVQPQHF
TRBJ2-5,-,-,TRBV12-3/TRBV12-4,TGTGCCAGCAGTTTTCTCCCGCAAGAGACCCAGTACTTC,CASSFLPQETQYF
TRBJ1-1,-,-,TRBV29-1,TGCAGCGTTGAAAGACAATTCGTCACTGAAGCTTTCTTT,CSVERQFVTEAFF
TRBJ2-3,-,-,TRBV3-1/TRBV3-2,TGTGCCAGCAGCCCGGGCACAGATACGCAGTATTTT,CASSPGTDTQYF
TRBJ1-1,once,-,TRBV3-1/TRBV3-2,TGTGCCAGTTCGATGGGCAGTGTTCCTGAAGCTTTCTTT,CASSMGSVPEAFF
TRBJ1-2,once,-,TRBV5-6,TGTGCCAGCAGCCAACCCCTCGGTAGGCGGAATGGCTACACCTTC,CASSQPLGRRNGYTF
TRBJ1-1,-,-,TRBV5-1,TGCGCCAGCACGCAACAGGGAAACACTGAAGCTTTCTTT,CASTQQGNTEAFF
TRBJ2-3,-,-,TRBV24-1,TGTGCCACCAGTGAGCAGGGGGATACGCAGTATTTT,CATSEQGDTQYF
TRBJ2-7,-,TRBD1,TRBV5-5,TGTGCCAGCAGCCCGGGACAGGGGGCTGGAGAGCAGTACTTC,CASSPGQGAGEQYF
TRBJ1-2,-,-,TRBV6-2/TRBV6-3,TGTGCCAGCAGTCCCCGGGGTAATGCGGAGAACTATGGCTACACCTTC,CASSPRGNAENYGYTF
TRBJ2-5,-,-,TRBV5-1,TGCGCCAGCAGCTTGCGGGGTGCGGAGACCCAGTACTTC,CASSLRGAETQYF
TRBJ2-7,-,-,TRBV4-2,TGTGCCAGCAGCCCGGCGGTAGGGACAAGTTACTACGAGCAGTACTTC,CASSPAVGTSYYEQYF
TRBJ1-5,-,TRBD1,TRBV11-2,TGTGCCAGCAGCGAGACAGGGGATCGGAATCAGCCCCAGCATTTT,CASSETGDRNQPQHF